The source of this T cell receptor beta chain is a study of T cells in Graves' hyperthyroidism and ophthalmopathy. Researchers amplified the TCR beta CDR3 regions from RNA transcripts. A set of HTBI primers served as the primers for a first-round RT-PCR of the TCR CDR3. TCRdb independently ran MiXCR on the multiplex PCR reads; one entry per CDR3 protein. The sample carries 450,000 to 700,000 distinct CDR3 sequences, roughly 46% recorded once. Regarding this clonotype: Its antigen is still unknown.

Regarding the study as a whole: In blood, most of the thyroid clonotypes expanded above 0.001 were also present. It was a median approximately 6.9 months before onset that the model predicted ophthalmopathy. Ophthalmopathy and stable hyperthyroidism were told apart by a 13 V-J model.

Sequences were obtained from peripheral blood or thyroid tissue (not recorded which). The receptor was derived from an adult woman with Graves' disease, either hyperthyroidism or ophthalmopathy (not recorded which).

CDR3 coding DNA: TGCAGTGCTAGAGATCGGTTCGGTGGGGCCAACGTCCTGACTTTC. This sequence encodes CSARDRFGGANVLTF. The gene calls are TRBV20-1 and TRBJ2-6; the D is unclear. CDR1 and CDR2 (germline): DFQATT, SNEGSKA (reference sequence). Trimming stripped 0 bases from V and 3 bases from J, with 9 bases between. This CDR3 contains 15 residues.